Below, 6 T cell receptor beta chains from the same sample are listed, as sequenced in a study of control samples from healthy donors and cancer patients. Sequencing used immunoSEQ multiplex PCR; TCRdb keeps in-frame clones, though not all of them. The data show 150,000 to 200,000 clones, 88% seen once. The source material was blood. The receptor set was obtained from a man aged 18 to 29 in good health.

The chain employs TRBV7-2 and TRBJ2-7; 9 bases are shared with TRBD2. The CDR3 has 16 residues. CDR1 SGHTA and CDR2 FQGNSA come from the germline V gene. Trimming cost V 1 base and J 0 bases; bases outside gene matches: 4. The CDR3 DNA reads TGTGCCAGCAGCTTAGGTAGCGGGGGCGTCTCCTACGAGCAGTACTTC. As protein: CASSLGSGGVSYEQYF.

This clone was recorded only once. The J gene is TRBJ1-2, the V gene TRBV7-3; no clear D. With 6 bases removed from V and 2 bases from J, the gap between germline ends came to 22 bases. The CDR3 is 17 residues long. The germline gives CDR1 SGHTA, CDR2 FQGTGA. The CDR3: CASSPGFDRDLNYGYTF. CDR3 nucleotides: TGTGCCAGCAGTCCCGGCTTCGACCGAGACCTCAACTATGGCTACACCTTC.

The V and J genes are TRBV28 and TRBJ1-1; no definite D call. This CDR3 is built from 12 residues. V dropped 6 bases and J dropped 2 bases, with 7 bases sitting between them. The germline V gene encodes CDR1 MDHEN and CDR2 SYDVKM. CDR3 sequence: CASRVPNTEAFF. The CDR3 nucleotides are TGTGCCAGCAGGGTCCCCAACACTGAAGCTTTCTTT.

The CDR3: CAWTTDRGNEKLFF. The DNA of the CDR3 is TGTGCCTGGACTACAGACAGGGGTAATGAAAAACTGTTTTTT. This chain joins TRBV30 and TRBJ1-4; 8 bases are a match to TRBD1. This CDR3 has 14 amino acids. Germline CDR1 reads GTSNPN; CDR2 reads SVGIG (reference sequence). With V trimmed by 4 bases and J by 4 bases, 5 bases remained unmatched.

For the CDR3, the DNA is TGCGCCAGCAGCCAAGTAGGGACAGGGGATGACGGCACTGAAGCTTTCTTT. Its protein is CASSQVGTGDDGTEAFF. J is TRBJ1-1 and V is TRBV4-3; TRBD1 matches at 10 bases. Germline values: CDR1 LGHNA, CDR2 YSLEER. The CDR3 has 17 amino acids. Trimming cost V 1 base and J 4 bases; bases outside gene matches: 9.

This clone was seen once. V and J are TRBV19 and TRBJ2-4, with D perhaps being TRBD1 or TRBD2 (6 bases each). The CDR3 is 15 residues long. Trimming left V 3 bases short and J 2 bases short, with 11 bases between. Germline V gene lookup returns CDR1 LNHDA and CDR2 SQIVND (reference sequence). CDR3 DNA: TGTGCCAGTAGTATTTTCGGGGGCACCAAAAACATTCAGTACTTC. This gives the protein CASSIFGGTKNIQYF.